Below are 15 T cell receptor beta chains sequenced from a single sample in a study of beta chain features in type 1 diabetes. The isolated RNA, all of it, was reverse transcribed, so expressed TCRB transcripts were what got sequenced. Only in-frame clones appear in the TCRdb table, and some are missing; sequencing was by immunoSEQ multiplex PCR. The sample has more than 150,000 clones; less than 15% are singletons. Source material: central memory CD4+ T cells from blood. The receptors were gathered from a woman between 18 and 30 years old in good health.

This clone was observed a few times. The CDR3 loop reads CASSVGQQNTEAFF. In DNA form, the CDR3 reads TGTGCCAGCAGCGTAGGACAGCAGAACACTGAAGCTTTCTTT. V is TRBV9 and J is TRBJ1-1; TRBD1 might be the D (5 bases). Germline CDR1 SGDLS, CDR2 YYNGEE. V dropped 0 bases and J dropped 1 base, with 7 bases sitting between them. The CDR3 spans 14 residues.

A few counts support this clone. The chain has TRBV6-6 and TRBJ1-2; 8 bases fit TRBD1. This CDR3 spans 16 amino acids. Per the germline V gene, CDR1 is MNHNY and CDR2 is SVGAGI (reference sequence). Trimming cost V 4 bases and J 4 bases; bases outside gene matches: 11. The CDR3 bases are TGTGCCAGCAGTTTACCTCCGGGACAGGTTCCCTATGGCTACACCTTC. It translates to CASSLPPGQVPYGYTF.

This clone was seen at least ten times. CDR3 DNA sequence: TGCAGCGTTGAAGGCTCTAGCGGGAGCTCCTACAATGAGCAGTTCTTC. Protein product: CSVEGSSGSSYNEQFF. This chain links TRBV29-1 with TRBJ2-1; TRBD2 matches at 10 bases. There are 16 residues in the CDR3. Germline loops: CDR1 SQVTM, CDR2 ANQGSEA. The trim removed 1 base at V and 0 bases at J, leaving 3 bases unmatched.

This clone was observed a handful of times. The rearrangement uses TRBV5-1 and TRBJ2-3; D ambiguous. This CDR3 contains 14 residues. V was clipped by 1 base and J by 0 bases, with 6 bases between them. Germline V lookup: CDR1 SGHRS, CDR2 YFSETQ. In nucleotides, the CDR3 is TGCGCCAGCAGCTTGACGGTTAGCACAGATACGCAGTATTTT. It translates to CASSLTVSTDTQYF.

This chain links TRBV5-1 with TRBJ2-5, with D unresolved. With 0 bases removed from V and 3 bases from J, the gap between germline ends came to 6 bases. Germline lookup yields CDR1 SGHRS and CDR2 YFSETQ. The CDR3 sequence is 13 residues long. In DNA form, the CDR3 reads TGCGCCAGCAGCTTGGCAACAGAAGAGACCCAGTACTTC. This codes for CASSLATEETQYF.

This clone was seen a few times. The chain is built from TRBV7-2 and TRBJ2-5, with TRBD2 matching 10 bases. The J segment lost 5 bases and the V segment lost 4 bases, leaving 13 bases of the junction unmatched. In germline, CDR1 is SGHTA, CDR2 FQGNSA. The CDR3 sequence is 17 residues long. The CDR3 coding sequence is TGTGCCAGCAGCTCCGTACTAGCAGCGGGAGGGGGGGAGACCCAGTACTTC. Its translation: CASSSVLAAGGGETQYF.

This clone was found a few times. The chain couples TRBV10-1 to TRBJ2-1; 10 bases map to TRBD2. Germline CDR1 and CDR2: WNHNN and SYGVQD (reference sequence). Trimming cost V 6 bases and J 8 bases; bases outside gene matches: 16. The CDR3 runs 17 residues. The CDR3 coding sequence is TGCGCCAGCAGCCCCACTTTGGTAGCGGGAGGTTCCTATGAGCAGTTCTTC. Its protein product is CASSPTLVAGGSYEQFF.

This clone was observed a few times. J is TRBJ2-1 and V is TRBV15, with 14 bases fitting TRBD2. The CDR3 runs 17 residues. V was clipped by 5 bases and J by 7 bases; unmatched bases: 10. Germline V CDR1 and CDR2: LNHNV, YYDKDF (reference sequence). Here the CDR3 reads CATSPPLGLAGVNEQFF. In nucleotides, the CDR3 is TGTGCCACCAGCCCACCCCTGGGACTAGCGGGAGTAAATGAGCAGTTCTTC.

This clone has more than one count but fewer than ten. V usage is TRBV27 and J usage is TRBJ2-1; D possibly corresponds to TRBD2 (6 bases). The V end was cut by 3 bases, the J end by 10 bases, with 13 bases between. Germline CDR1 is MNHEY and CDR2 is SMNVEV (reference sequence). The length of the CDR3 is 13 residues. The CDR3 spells CASSFTPREEQFF. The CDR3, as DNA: TGTGCCAGCAGTTTTACCCCCCGGGAGGAGCAGTTCTTC.

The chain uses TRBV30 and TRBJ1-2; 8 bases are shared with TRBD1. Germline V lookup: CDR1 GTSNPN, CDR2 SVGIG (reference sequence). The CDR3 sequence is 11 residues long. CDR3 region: CVQGAEYGYTF. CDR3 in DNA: TGTGTCCAGGGGGCTGAATATGGCTACACCTTC.

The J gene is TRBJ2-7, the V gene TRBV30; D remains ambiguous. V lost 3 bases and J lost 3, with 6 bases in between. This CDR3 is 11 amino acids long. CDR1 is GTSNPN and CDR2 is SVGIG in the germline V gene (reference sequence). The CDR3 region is CAWSHIYEQYF. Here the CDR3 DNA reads TGTGCCTGGAGCCACATCTACGAGCAGTACTTC.

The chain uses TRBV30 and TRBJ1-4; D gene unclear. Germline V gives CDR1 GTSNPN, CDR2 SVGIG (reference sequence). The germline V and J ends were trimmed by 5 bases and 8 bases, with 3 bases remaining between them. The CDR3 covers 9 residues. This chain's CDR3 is CAWSEKLFF. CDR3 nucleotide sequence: TGTGCCTGGTCGGAAAAACTGTTTTTT.

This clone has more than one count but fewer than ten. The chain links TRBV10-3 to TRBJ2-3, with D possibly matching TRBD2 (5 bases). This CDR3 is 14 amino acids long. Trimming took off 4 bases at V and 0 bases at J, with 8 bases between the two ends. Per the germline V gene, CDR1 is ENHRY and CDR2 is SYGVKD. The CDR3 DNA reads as TGTGCCATCAGTGTCGGCGGGAGCACAGATACGCAGTATTTT. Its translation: CAISVGGSTDTQYF.

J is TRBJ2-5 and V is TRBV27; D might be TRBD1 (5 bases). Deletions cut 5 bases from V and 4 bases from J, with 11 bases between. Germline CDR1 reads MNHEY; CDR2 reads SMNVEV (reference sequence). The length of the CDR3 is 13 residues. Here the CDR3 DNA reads TGTGCCAGCAGTGGGGCAGGGCGAGAGACCCAGTACTTC. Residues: CASSGAGRETQYF.

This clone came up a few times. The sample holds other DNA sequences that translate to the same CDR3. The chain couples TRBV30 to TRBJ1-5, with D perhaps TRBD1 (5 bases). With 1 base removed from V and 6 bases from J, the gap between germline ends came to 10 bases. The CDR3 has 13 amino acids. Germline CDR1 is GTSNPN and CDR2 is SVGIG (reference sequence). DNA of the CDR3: TGTGCCTGGAGTGCCCGGGGGGGTCAGCCCCAGCATTTT. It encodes CAWSARGGQPQHF.